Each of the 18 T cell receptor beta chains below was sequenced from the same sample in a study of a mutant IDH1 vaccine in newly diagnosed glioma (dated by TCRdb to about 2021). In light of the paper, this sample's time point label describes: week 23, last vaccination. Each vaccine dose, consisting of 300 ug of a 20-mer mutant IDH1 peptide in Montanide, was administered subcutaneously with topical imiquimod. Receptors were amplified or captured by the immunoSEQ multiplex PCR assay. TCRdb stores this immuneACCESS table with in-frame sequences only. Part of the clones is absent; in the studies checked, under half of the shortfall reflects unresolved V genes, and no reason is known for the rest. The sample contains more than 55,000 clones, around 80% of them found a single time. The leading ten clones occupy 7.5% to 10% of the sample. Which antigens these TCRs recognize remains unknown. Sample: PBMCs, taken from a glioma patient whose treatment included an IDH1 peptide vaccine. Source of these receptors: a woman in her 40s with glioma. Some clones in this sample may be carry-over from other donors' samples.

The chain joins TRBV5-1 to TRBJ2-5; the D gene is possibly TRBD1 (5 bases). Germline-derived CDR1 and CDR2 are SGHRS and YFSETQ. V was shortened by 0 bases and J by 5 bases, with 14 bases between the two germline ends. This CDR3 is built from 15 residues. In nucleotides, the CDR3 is TGCGCCAGCAGCTTGGGTCTCAGGGAAGGCGAGACCCAGTACTTC. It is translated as CASSLGLREGETQYF.

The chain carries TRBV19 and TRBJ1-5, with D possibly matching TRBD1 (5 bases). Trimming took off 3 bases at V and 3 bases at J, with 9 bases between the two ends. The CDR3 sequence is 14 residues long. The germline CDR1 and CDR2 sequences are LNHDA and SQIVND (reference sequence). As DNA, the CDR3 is TGTGCCAGTAGTATTCGGGACTTCAATCAGCCCCAGCATTTT. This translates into CASSIRDFNQPQHF.

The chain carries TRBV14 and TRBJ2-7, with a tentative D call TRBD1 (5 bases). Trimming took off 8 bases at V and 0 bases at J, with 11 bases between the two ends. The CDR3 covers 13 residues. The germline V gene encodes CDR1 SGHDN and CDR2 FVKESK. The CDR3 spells CASSMDTSYEQYF. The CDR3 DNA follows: TGTGCCAGCTCTATGGACACCTCCTACGAGCAGTACTTC.

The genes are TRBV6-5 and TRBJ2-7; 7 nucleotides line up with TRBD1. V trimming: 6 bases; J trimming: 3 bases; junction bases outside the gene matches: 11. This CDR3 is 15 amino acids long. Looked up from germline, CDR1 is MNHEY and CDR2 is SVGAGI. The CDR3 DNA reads TGTGCCAGCAGCCGAACAGGGGCTCATCACTACGAGCAGTACTTC. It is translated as CASSRTGAHHYEQYF.

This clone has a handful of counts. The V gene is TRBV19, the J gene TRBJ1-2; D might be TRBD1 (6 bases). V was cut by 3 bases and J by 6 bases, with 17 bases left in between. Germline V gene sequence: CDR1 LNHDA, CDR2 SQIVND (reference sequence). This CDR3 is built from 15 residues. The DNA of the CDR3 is TGTGCCAGTAGTATGCGGCCAGGGGTCACCCATGGCTACACCTTC. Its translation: CASSMRPGVTHGYTF. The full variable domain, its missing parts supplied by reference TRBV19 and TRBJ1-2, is DGGITQSPKYLFRKEGQNVTLSCEQNLNHDAMYWYRQDPGQGLRLIYYSQIVNDFQKGDIAEGYSVSREKKESFPLTVTSAQKNPTAFYLCASSMRPGVTHGYTFGSGTRLTVV.

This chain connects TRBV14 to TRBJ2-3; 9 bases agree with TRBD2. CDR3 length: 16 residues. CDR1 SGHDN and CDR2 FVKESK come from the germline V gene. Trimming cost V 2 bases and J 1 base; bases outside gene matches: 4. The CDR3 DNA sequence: TGTGCCAGCAGCCAATTCCAGCGGGGGGGCACAGATACGCAGTATTTT. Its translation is CASSQFQRGGTDTQYF. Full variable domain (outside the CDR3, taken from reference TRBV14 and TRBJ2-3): EAGVTQFPSHSVIEKGQTVTLRCDPISGHDNLYWYRRVMGKEIKFLLHFVKESKQDESGMPNNRFLAERTGGTYSTLKVQPAELEDSGVYFCASSQFQRGGTDTQYFGPGTRLTVL.

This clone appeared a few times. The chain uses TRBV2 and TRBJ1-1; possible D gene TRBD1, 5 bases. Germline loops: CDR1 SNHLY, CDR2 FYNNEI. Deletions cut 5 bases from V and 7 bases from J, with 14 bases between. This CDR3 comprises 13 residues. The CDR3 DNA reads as TGTGCCAGCAGTTCCCGGCGGGACGGTGAAGCTTTCTTT. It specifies CASSSRRDGEAFF.

The CDR3 protein is CSASTSGGSQYF. The CDR3 coding sequence is TGCAGCGCCTCGACTAGCGGGGGGTCCCAGTACTTC. The rearrangement links TRBV29-1 to TRBJ2-5, with 13 bases identical to TRBD2. Germline V gene data show CDR1 as SQVTM and CDR2 as ANQGSEA. The CDR3 contains 12 residues. V lost 7 bases and J lost 9; bases outside the gene matches: 5.

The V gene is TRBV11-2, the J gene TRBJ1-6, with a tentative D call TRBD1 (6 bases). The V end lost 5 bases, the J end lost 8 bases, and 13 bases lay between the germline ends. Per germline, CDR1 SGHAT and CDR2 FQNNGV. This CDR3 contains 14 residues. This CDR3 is CASSLTGWDSPLHF. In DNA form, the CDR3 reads TGTGCCAGCAGCCTTACAGGGTGGGATTCACCCCTCCACTTT.

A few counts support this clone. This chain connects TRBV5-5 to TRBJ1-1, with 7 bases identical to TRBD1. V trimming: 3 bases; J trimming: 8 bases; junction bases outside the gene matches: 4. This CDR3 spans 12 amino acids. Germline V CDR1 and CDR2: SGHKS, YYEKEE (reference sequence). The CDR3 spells CASSSQGEEAFF. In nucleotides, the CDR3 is TGTGCCAGCAGCTCCCAGGGGGAGGAAGCTTTCTTT.

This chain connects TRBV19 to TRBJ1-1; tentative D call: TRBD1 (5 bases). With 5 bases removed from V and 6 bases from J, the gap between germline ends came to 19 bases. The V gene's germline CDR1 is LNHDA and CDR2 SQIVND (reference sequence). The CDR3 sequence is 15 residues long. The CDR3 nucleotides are TGTGCCAGTAGTCTCTCTCTGACTGGGACGGCTGAAGCTTTCTTT. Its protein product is CASSLSLTGTAEAFF.

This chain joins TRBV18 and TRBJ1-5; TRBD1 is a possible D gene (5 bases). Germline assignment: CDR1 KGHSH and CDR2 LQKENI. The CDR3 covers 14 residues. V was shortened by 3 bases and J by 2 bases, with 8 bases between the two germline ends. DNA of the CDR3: TGTGCCAGCTCACCGAGGGGTGGCAATCAGCCCCAGCATTTT. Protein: CASSPRGGNQPQHF. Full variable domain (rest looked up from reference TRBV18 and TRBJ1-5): NAGVMQNPRHLVRRRGQEARLRCSPMKGHSHVYWYRQLPEEGLKFMVYLQKENIIDESGMPKERFSAEFPKEGPSILRIQQVVRGDSAAYFCASSPRGGNQPQHFGDGTRLSIL.

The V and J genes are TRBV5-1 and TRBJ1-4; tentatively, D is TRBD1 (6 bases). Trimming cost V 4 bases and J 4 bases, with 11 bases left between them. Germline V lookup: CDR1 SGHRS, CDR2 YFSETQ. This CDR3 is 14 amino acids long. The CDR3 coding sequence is TGCGCCAGCAGCCCCCAGGGGAGTAATGAAAAACTGTTTTTT. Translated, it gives CASSPQGSNEKLFF.

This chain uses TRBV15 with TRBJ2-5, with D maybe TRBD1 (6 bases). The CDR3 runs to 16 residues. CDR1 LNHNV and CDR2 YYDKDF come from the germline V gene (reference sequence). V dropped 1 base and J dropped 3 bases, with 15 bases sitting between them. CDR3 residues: CATSRVTGLGKETQYF. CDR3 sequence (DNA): TGTGCCACCAGCAGAGTCACAGGGCTTGGGAAAGAGACCCAGTACTTC.

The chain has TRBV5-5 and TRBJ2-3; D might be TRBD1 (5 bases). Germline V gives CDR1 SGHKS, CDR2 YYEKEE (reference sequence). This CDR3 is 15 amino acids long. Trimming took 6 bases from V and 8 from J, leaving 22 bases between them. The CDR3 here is CASTPWATQGATQYF. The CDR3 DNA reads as TGTGCCAGCACCCCATGGGCTACCCAGGGTGCTACGCAGTATTTT.

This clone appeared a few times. CDR3 coding DNA: TGTGCCAGCTCACCGCTTGTAGCGGGGGAAACCGGGGAGCTGTTTTTT. It specifies CASSPLVAGETGELFF. The V call is TRBV18, the J call TRBJ2-2; 9 bases map to TRBD2. CDR1 is KGHSH and CDR2 is LQKENI in the germline V gene. The V gene end was trimmed by 3 bases and the J gene end by 5 bases; junction bases not matched to a gene: 7. This CDR3 has 16 amino acids.

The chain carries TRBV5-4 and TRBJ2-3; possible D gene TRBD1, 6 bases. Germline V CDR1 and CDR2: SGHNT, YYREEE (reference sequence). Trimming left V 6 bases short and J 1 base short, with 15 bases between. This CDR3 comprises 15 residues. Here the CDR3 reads CASTLMAGGTDTQYF. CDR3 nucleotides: TGTGCCAGCACCCTGATGGCAGGGGGCACAGATACGCAGTATTTT.

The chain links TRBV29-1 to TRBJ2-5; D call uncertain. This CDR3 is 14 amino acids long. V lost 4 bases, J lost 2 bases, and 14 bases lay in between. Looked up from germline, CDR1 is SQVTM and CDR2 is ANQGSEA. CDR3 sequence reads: CSVGRLGKQETQYF. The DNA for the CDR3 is TGCAGCGTTGGACGATTGGGTAAACAAGAGACCCAGTACTTC. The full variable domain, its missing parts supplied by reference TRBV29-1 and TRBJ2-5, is SAVISQKPSRDICQRGTSLTIQCQVDSQVTMMFWYRQQPGQSLTLIATANQGSEATYESGFVIDKFPISRPNLTFSTLTVSNMSPEDSSIYLCSVGRLGKQETQYFGPGTRLLVL.